These 10 T cell receptor beta chains share one sample of origin, sequenced in a study of T cell responses to AZD1222 COVID-19 vaccine. The repertoire was sequenced with immunoSEQ multiplex PCR; TCRdb's copy has only in-frame clones and lacks some. In the table there are 100,000 or so clones, roughly 84% of which are singletons. The material was peripheral blood, obtained on day 0 of AZD1222 vaccination. Receptors originate from an adult in good health.

The chain combines TRBV5-6 with TRBJ1-1; 10 positions match TRBD1. The CDR3 is made up of 15 amino acids. Losses at the gene ends were 1 base for V and 8 bases for J; bases not matched to a gene: 8. The germline gives CDR1 SGHDT, CDR2 YYEEEE. CDR3 DNA sequence: TGTGCCAGCAGCTTGACGGGGACAGGGGTTCGGGAAGCTTTCTTT. This encodes CASSLTGTGVREAFF.

The chain couples TRBV5-1 to TRBJ1-2; TRBD1 matches at 9 bases. The CDR3 consists of 15 residues. Trimming took 4 bases from V and 4 from J; bases not matched to a gene: 8. Germline V gene data show CDR1 as SGHRS and CDR2 as YFSETQ. The DNA for the CDR3 is TGCGCCAGCAGCAGCGGGACAGGGTACGGCTATGGCTACACCTTC. It yields the protein CASSSGTGYGYGYTF. Full variable domain (outside the CDR3, taken from reference TRBV5-1 and TRBJ1-2): KAGVTQTPRYLIKTRGQQVTLSCSPISGHRSVSWYQQTPGQGLQFLFEYFSETQRNKGNFPGRFSGRQFSNSRSEMNVSTLELGDSALYLCASSSGTGYGYGYTFGSGTRLTVV.

This clone turned up a few times. The rearrangement links TRBV7-3 to TRBJ1-3; no firm D call. V dropped 5 bases and J dropped 0 bases, with 11 bases sitting between them. CDR3 length equals 15 residues. CDR1 is SGHTA and CDR2 is FQGTGA in the germline V gene. The CDR3 sequence is CASSPPLRSGNTIYF. The CDR3 DNA reads TGTGCCAGCAGCCCCCCGTTACGCTCTGGAAACACCATATATTTT.

The chain carries TRBV28 and TRBJ1-1; D call uncertain. This CDR3 is 13 amino acids long. Trimming cost V 4 bases and J 6 bases, with 12 bases left between them. Looked up from germline, CDR1 is MDHEN and CDR2 is SYDVKM. Here the CDR3 DNA reads TGTGCCAGCAGTTGGCAGGACGCGGCTGAAGCTTTCTTT. It yields the protein CASSWQDAAEAFF. The full variable domain, in which reference TRBV28 and TRBJ1-1 provide the parts outside the CDR3, is DVKVTQSSRYLVKRTGEKVFLECVQDMDHENMFWYRQDPGLGLRLIYFSYDVKMKEKGDIPEGYSVSREKKERFSLILESASTNQTSMYLCASSWQDAAEAFFGQGTRLTVV.

V gene TRBV28 combines with J gene TRBJ1-2; 7 nucleotides match TRBD1. This CDR3 contains 15 residues. Germline loops: CDR1 MDHEN, CDR2 SYDVKM. Trimming cost V 4 bases and J 7 bases; bases outside gene matches: 12. This CDR3 reads CASSSDRQGSGGYTF. Here the CDR3 DNA reads TGTGCCAGCAGTTCTGATCGACAGGGAAGCGGTGGCTACACCTTC.

V usage is TRBV29-1 and J usage is TRBJ2-4; no clear D. V was cut by 3 bases and J by 1 base, with 7 bases left in between. CDR3 length: 13 amino acids. Germline CDR1 is SQVTM and CDR2 is ANQGSEA. The CDR3 region has the DNA TGCAGCGTTGAGACAAGGGCCAAAAACATTCAGTACTTC. Protein sequence: CSVETRAKNIQYF. Variable domain in full (rest from reference TRBV29-1 and TRBJ2-4): SAVISQKPSRDICQRGTSLTIQCQVDSQVTMMFWYRQQPGQSLTLIATANQGSEATYESGFVIDKFPISRPNLTFSTLTVSNMSPEDSSIYLCSVETRAKNIQYFGAGTRLSVL.

By share of the sample, this clone is large. The rearrangement links TRBV15 to TRBJ2-5, with 7 bases that match TRBD1. The CDR3 contains 14 residues. Trimming removed 5 bases from V and 2 bases from J; junction bases left unmatched: 5. Germline V gene data show CDR1 as LNHNV and CDR2 as YYDKDF (reference sequence). The CDR3 sequence: CATSPTGRQETQYF. The CDR3 region has the DNA TGTGCCACCAGCCCGACAGGGAGACAAGAGACCCAGTACTTC.

The chain links TRBV13 to TRBJ2-7; D unresolved. CDR3 length: 14 amino acids. The germline gives CDR1 PRHDT, CDR2 FYEKMQ (reference sequence). V was cut by 2 bases and J by 3 bases, with 11 bases left in between. The CDR3 DNA reads TGTGCCAGCAGCTTACGACACACCCACTACGAGCAGTACTTC. Its protein is CASSLRHTHYEQYF.

The rearrangement joins TRBV5-4 to TRBJ1-6, with a possible D match to TRBD1 (5 bases). Trimming cost V 4 bases and J 5 bases, with 16 bases left between them. CDR3 length equals 16 residues. From germline, CDR1 is SGHNT and CDR2 YYREEE (reference sequence). The CDR3 coding sequence is TGTGCCAGCAGCGAGGGCCGACAGTTGCATAATTCACCCCTCCACTTT. This encodes CASSEGRQLHNSPLHF.

This chain connects TRBV18 to TRBJ1-1; D is perhaps TRBD1 (6 bases). The CDR3 consists of 15 residues. Looked up from germline, CDR1 is KGHSH and CDR2 is LQKENI. Trimming took 3 bases from V and 1 from J, leaving 12 bases between them. The CDR3 DNA reads TGTGCCAGCTCACCTACACACAGGGAGAACACTGAAGCTTTCTTT. Its protein is CASSPTHRENTEAFF.